This TCR beta chain was profiled in a study of tumor-infiltrating lymphocytes in oesophageal squamous cell carcinoma. Germline CDR1 and CDR2: SGHTA and FQGNSA. The CDR3 has 15 amino acids. TCRdb analysed the PCR reads with MiXCR anew, one entry per CDR3 protein. In the table there are about 20,000 distinct CDR3 sequences, 30% to 50% of which are singletons. The sample was blood. The source of this sequence is a male donor with esophageal squamous cell carcinoma. The genes are TRBV7-2 and TRBJ2-7; TRBD1 might be the D (6 bases). With the DNA end fitting TRBJ2-1 better, the J assignment may be wrong. The CDR3 loop is CASRKGGSSYNEQFF. CDR3 nucleotide sequence: TGTGCCAGCAGGAAAGGGGGAAGCTCCTACAATGAGCAGTTCTTC.